This T cell receptor beta chain was identified during a study of T-cell reconstitution after alpha-beta-depleted transplantation in children. Construction of the TCRbeta library involved unique molecular identifiers. MiXCR, run by TCRdb on the PCR reads, gives a single entry per CDR3 protein. The sample yields more than 550,000 distinct CDR3 sequences, approximately 10% seen once. The CDR3 has 14 residues. The J segment lost 4 bases and the V segment lost 5 bases, leaving 4 bases of the junction unmatched. Germline V gene lookup returns CDR1 DFQATT and CDR2 SNEGSKA (reference sequence). The sample in question was PBMCs from the stem cell graft donor, obtained from the stem cell graft. The V gene is TRBV20-1, the J gene TRBJ2-6, with 8 bases fitting TRBD1. This clonotype originated in a human donor who donated a stem cell graft to a child with acute myeloid leukemia. The CDR3 is CSASDRVGANVLTF. The CDR3 DNA reads TGCAGTGCTTCGGACAGGGTAGGGGCCAACGTCCTGACTTTC.